These 26 T cell receptor beta chains share one sample of origin, sequenced in a study of cytomegalovirus exposure and HLA in healthy donors. Method: immunoSEQ multiplex PCR; TCRdb's copy keeps in-frame clones and lacks some. The sample yields about 180,000 clones, just under 90% seen once. The source material was PBMCs. The receptors were sampled from a woman aged 25 to 39 in good health and CMV-seronegative.

The J gene is TRBJ2-7, the V gene TRBV19; 7 bases fit TRBD1. The junction had 9 bases not matched to a gene; V was cut back by 6 bases and J by 1 base. Germline values: CDR1 LNHDA, CDR2 SQIVND (reference sequence). The CDR3 length is 15 residues. The chain's CDR3 is CASRISGTESYEQYF. Here the CDR3 DNA reads TGTGCCAGTAGGATCTCTGGGACAGAGTCCTACGAGCAGTACTTC.

The V and J genes are TRBV5-1 and TRBJ1-2; no clear D gene. The length of the CDR3 is 15 residues. Germline V gene data show CDR1 as SGHRS and CDR2 as YFSETQ. V was clipped by 0 bases and J by 0 bases, with 9 bases between them. The CDR3 DNA is TGCGCCAGCAGCTTGGACGGGGTAGCTAACTATGGCTACACCTTC. Amino acids: CASSLDGVANYGYTF. Variable domain in full (rest from reference TRBV5-1 and TRBJ1-2): KAGVTQTPRYLIKTRGQQVTLSCSPISGHRSVSWYQQTPGQGLQFLFEYFSETQRNKGNFPGRFSGRQFSNSRSEMNVSTLELGDSALYLCASSLDGVANYGYTFGSGTRLTVV.

The chain recombines TRBV5-6 with TRBJ2-7, with 9 bases fitting TRBD1. This CDR3 has 14 residues. V lost 3 bases to trimming and J lost 5 bases; unmatched junction nucleotides: 6. Per the germline V gene, CDR1 is SGHDT and CDR2 is YYEEEE. CDR3 sequence (DNA): TGTGCCAGCAGCTCTAGACAGGGGGTCGACGAGCAGTACTTC. As protein: CASSSRQGVDEQYF.

This chain links TRBV5-5 with TRBJ1-5; D not resolved. Germline loops: CDR1 SGHKS, CDR2 YYEKEE (reference sequence). The CDR3 has 13 residues. The germline V and J ends were trimmed by 0 bases and 3 bases, with 4 bases remaining between them. The CDR3 DNA reads as TGTGCCAGCAGCTTGGTAGCCAATCAGCCCCAGCATTTT. Its translation: CASSLVANQPQHF.

This clone was recorded a few times. The chain joins TRBV7-6 to TRBJ1-1, with D tentatively TRBD1 (5 bases). This CDR3 is built from 16 residues. V was shortened by 5 bases and J by 0 bases, with 16 bases between the two germline ends. CDR1 SGHVS and CDR2 FNYEAQ come from the germline V gene. The CDR3 region has the DNA TGTGCCAGCAGCCGTACCCTGGGGGGATTGAACACTGAAGCTTTCTTT. Encoded protein: CASSRTLGGLNTEAFF.

The chain combines TRBV5-1 with TRBJ1-2, with a weak D call TRBD1 (5 bases). The V end lost 0 bases, the J end lost 6 bases, and 18 bases lay between the germline ends. This CDR3 spans 16 amino acids. Germline loops: CDR1 SGHRS, CDR2 YFSETQ. CDR3 region: CASSLDRGNLGDGYTF. CDR3 bases: TGCGCCAGCAGCTTGGACCGGGGGAACCTGGGGGATGGCTACACCTTC.

This chain joins TRBV9 and TRBJ1-2; TRBD1 is a possible D gene (5 bases). Trimming left V 4 bases short and J 7 bases short, with 23 bases between. The CDR3 has 16 amino acids. The germline gives CDR1 SGDLS, CDR2 YYNGEE. This CDR3 is CASSPPAGGQMGGYTF. The DNA of the CDR3 is TGTGCCAGCAGCCCGCCGGCGGGGGGTCAAATGGGTGGCTACACCTTC. Drawing the rest from reference TRBV9 and TRBJ1-2, the complete variable domain is DSGVTQTPKHLITATGQRVTLRCSPRSGDLSVYWYQQSLDQGLQFLIQYYNGEERAKGNILERFSAQQFPDLHSELNLSSLELGDSALYFCASSPPAGGQMGGYTFGSGTRLTVV.

This chain joins TRBV11-2 and TRBJ2-7, with D tentatively TRBD2 (5 bases). The CDR3 totals 13 residues. Germline V gives CDR1 SGHAT, CDR2 FQNNGV. Trimming pared 5 bases from V and 3 bases from J, leaving 11 bases between. The CDR3 sequence is CASSRTYDYEQYF. CDR3 coding DNA: TGTGCCAGCAGCCGGACTTATGACTACGAGCAGTACTTC.

This clone was detected only a few times. The V gene is TRBV6-5, the J gene TRBJ2-7; 11 nucleotides match TRBD1. Losses at the gene ends were 4 bases for V and 0 bases for J; bases not matched to a gene: 5. Germline CDR1 is MNHEY and CDR2 is SVGAGI. The CDR3 loop spans 16 amino acids. The CDR3 is CASSLYGTGGSYEQYF. CDR3 DNA: TGTGCCAGCAGTTTATACGGGACAGGGGGCTCCTACGAGCAGTACTTC.

The chain joins TRBV23-1 to TRBJ2-2, with TRBD1 matching 9 bases. TRBV23-1 is flagged as an ORF with uncertain function. Unmatched junction bases numbered 9, after V lost 0 bases and J lost 4 bases. This CDR3 region has 18 residues. The chain's CDR3 is CASSQSRDRARRTGELFF. As DNA, the CDR3 is TGCGCCAGCAGTCAATCGCGGGACAGGGCACGACGCACCGGGGAGCTGTTTTTT.

The V call is TRBV4-2, the J call TRBJ1-2; TRBD1 matches 7 bases. Germline trimming cut 1 base from V and 5 bases from J; bases unmatched to any gene: 7. CDR3 length equals 15 residues. Germline V lookup: CDR1 LGHNA, CDR2 YNFKEQ. The CDR3 loop reads CASSQGRGQPYGYTF. CDR3 in DNA: TGTGCCAGCAGCCAAGGACGGGGACAGCCTTATGGCTACACCTTC.

This sequence joins TRBV2 and TRBJ2-3, with D unresolved. CDR1 and CDR2 from the germline V gene are SNHLY and FYNNEI. V lost 10 bases, J lost 2 bases, and 28 bases lay in between. This CDR3 region has 18 residues. For the CDR3, the DNA is TGTGCCACCCTCCTCAGAGGAAACTATCATGAATTCACAGATACGCAGTATTTT. As protein: CATLLRGNYHEFTDTQYF.

The chain couples TRBV6-6 to TRBJ1-5; no clear D gene. CDR1 is MNHNY and CDR2 is SVGAGI in the germline V gene (reference sequence). V was cut by 2 bases and J by 0 bases, with 5 bases left in between. This CDR3 is 14 amino acids long. The chain's CDR3 is CASSYAYSNQPQHF. The CDR3 DNA reads as TGTGCCAGCAGTTACGCCTATAGCAATCAGCCCCAGCATTTT.

V gene TRBV5-1 combines with J gene TRBJ1-1; 7 bases are a match to TRBD1. This CDR3 is built from 13 residues. The junction had 1 base not matched to a gene; V was cut back by 0 bases and J by 5 bases. CDR1 and CDR2 from the germline V gene are SGHRS and YFSETQ. The CDR3 loop reads CASSLEQGTEAFF. Here the CDR3 DNA reads TGCGCCAGCAGCTTGGAACAGGGGACTGAAGCTTTCTTT. Based on the CDR3 plus reference TRBV5-1 and TRBJ1-1, the full variable domain is KAGVTQTPRYLIKTRGQQVTLSCSPISGHRSVSWYQQTPGQGLQFLFEYFSETQRNKGNFPGRFSGRQFSNSRSEMNVSTLELGDSALYLCASSLEQGTEAFFGQGTRLTVV.

The chain combines TRBV2 with TRBJ1-5, with TRBD1 as a possible D gene (6 bases). Trimming removed 3 bases at V and 6 bases at J, with 9 bases between. Per the germline V gene, CDR1 is SNHLY and CDR2 is FYNNEI. CDR3 length: 13 amino acids. The CDR3 loop reads CASSDTTGQPQHF. The DNA of the CDR3 is TGTGCCAGCAGTGACACGACAGGTCAGCCCCAGCATTTT.

This clone was seen only once. This chain uses TRBV19 with TRBJ1-1; D remains unclear. The germline V gene encodes CDR1 LNHDA and CDR2 SQIVND (reference sequence). The CDR3 runs to 13 residues. Trimming stripped 3 bases from V and 7 bases from J, with 12 bases between. The CDR3 region is CASSMGRWVEAFF. The CDR3 coding sequence is TGTGCCAGTAGTATGGGGAGGTGGGTTGAAGCTTTCTTT.

The chain links TRBV18 to TRBJ1-2, with 7 nucleotides matching TRBD1. The CDR3 is 15 residues long. Germline CDR1 KGHSH, CDR2 LQKENI. The V gene end was trimmed by 2 bases and the J gene end by 5 bases; junction bases not matched to a gene: 8. The CDR3 region has the DNA TGTGCCAGCTCACCAGTGGACAGGCGCTTATATGGCTACACCTTC. Amino acids: CASSPVDRRLYGYTF.

This clone has a handful of counts. The J gene is TRBJ2-2, the V gene TRBV5-1; D is undetermined. The CDR3 length is 15 residues. Germline V lookup: CDR1 SGHRS, CDR2 YFSETQ. The germline V and J ends were trimmed by 0 bases and 4 bases, with 10 bases remaining between them. CDR3 in DNA: TGCGCCAGCAGCTTGGCTGATCTAGGCACCGGGGAGCTGTTTTTT. The encoded protein is CASSLADLGTGELFF.

This chain uses TRBV7-9 with TRBJ2-3; 11 bases are a match to TRBD2. The V and J ends lost 0 bases and 8 bases, in that order; junction bases with no gene match: 7. The CDR3 loop spans 16 amino acids. In germline, CDR1 is SEHNR, CDR2 FQNEAQ (reference sequence). The CDR3 loop reads CASSLAGGLAAVTQYF. CDR3 coding DNA: TGTGCCAGCAGCTTAGCTGGGGGACTAGCGGCCGTTACGCAGTATTTT.

The chain combines TRBV19 with TRBJ1-4; 8 bases fit TRBD1. The CDR3 totals 13 residues. V trimming: 9 bases; J trimming: 0 bases; junction bases outside the gene matches: 0. Germline loops: CDR1 LNHDA, CDR2 SQIVND (reference sequence). The DNA of the CDR3 is TGTGCCAGCAGGGGGCCAACTAATGAAAAACTGTTTTTT. It specifies CASRGPTNEKLFF. Combining the CDR3 with reference TRBV19 and TRBJ1-4 gives the whole variable domain DGGITQSPKYLFRKEGQNVTLSCEQNLNHDAMYWYRQDPGQGLRLIYYSQIVNDFQKGDIAEGYSVSREKKESFPLTVTSAQKNPTAFYLCASRGPTNEKLFFGSGTQLSVL.

This clone was observed a handful of times. This sequence joins TRBV18 and TRBJ1-1; the D gene is possibly TRBD1 (5 bases). V lost 0 bases and J lost 0, with 11 bases in between. CDR1 and CDR2 from the germline V gene are KGHSH and LQKENI. The CDR3 spans 16 residues. CDR3 in amino acids: CASSPPLQTVNTEAFF. The CDR3 coding sequence is TGTGCCAGCTCACCACCGCTTCAGACAGTGAACACTGAAGCTTTCTTT. The variable domain in full, with the rest retrieved from reference TRBV18 and TRBJ1-1, is NAGVMQNPRHLVRRRGQEARLRCSPMKGHSHVYWYRQLPEEGLKFMVYLQKENIIDESGMPKERFSAEFPKEGPSILRIQQVVRGDSAAYFCASSPPLQTVNTEAFFGQGTRLTVV.

This chain joins TRBV7-2 and TRBJ2-3, with 13 bases matching TRBD2. Germline V gene sequence: CDR1 SGHTA, CDR2 FQGNSA. This CDR3 has 16 residues. J was trimmed by 1 base and V by 6 bases; bases with no gene match: 4. CDR3 coding DNA: TGTGCCAGCAGTCCAGGACTAGCGGGGGGCACAGATACGCAGTATTTT. The encoded protein is CASSPGLAGGTDTQYF.

The chain carries TRBV6-5 and TRBJ1-4, with D maybe TRBD1 (5 bases). With 6 bases removed from V and 8 bases from J, the gap between germline ends came to 19 bases. Germline lookup yields CDR1 MNHEY and CDR2 SVGAGI. This CDR3 is 15 amino acids long. DNA of the CDR3: TGTGCCAGCAGGGGGCAAATCGGATCGGCGGAAAAACTGTTTTTT. It specifies CASRGQIGSAEKLFF.

The V call is TRBV6-5, the J call TRBJ2-3, with 7 bases fitting TRBD2. Germline CDR1 is MNHEY and CDR2 is SVGAGI. The CDR3 sequence is 14 residues long. The trim removed 6 bases at V and 3 bases at J, leaving 6 bases unmatched. The CDR3, as DNA: TGTGCCAGCAGCCGGGACTATAGGACAGATACGCAGTATTTT. It codes for CASSRDYRTDTQYF.

The rearrangement links TRBV6-5 to TRBJ2-2, with D maybe TRBD2 (7 bases). Germline CDR1 is MNHEY and CDR2 is SVGAGI. There are 12 residues in the CDR3. The V gene lost 8 bases and the J gene lost 13 bases, with 17 bases spanning the gap. CDR3 region: CASSRGGEVLFF. In DNA form, the CDR3 reads TGTGCCAGCTCCAGGGGAGGGGAGGTGCTGTTTTTT.

The J gene is TRBJ2-5, the V gene TRBV6-5, with no clear D. CDR3 length: 14 residues. In germline, CDR1 is MNHEY, CDR2 SVGAGI. With 3 bases removed from V and 5 bases from J, the gap between germline ends came to 13 bases. The chain's CDR3 is CASSYSHLQETQYF. In nucleotides, the CDR3 is TGTGCCAGCAGTTATTCCCACCTCCAGGAGACCCAGTACTTC.